The 2 T cell receptor beta chains in this list originate from one sample, sequenced in a study of T cells of healthy individuals. TCRdb used MiXCR to reprocess the 5' RACE reads, holding one entry per CDR3 protein. The sample includes about 100,000 distinct CDR3 sequences, approximately 15% of them seen just once. These receptor sequences come from a human donor in good health.

This clonotype was observed a few times. This chain links TRBV29-1 with TRBJ2-1; 9 bases match TRBD2. The CDR3 extends over 12 amino acids. Germline trimming cut 8 bases from V and 5 bases from J; bases unmatched to any gene: 4. CDR1 is SQVTM, CDR2 ANQGSEA, per germline. The CDR3 is CSIGLANNEQFF. The CDR3 coding sequence is TGCAGCATAGGACTAGCGAACAATGAGCAGTTCTTC.

At least ten counts were recorded for this clonotype. The chain combines TRBV2 with TRBJ1-6, with 8 bases fitting TRBD1. CDR1 is SNHLY, CDR2 FYNNEI, per germline. V lost 6 bases, J lost 9 bases, and 7 bases stayed unmatched. The CDR3 spans 14 residues. CDR3 residues: CASRRTGLSSPLHF. The CDR3 bases are TGTGCCAGCAGGCGGACAGGGTTGAGTTCACCCCTCCACTTT.